This TCR beta chain was profiled in a study of cytomegalovirus exposure and HLA in healthy donors. Study-wide background: Around 80 million unique TCRs from HLA-typed donors were held in an early data release.

As regards this clone: Its antigen is unidentified.

CDR1 LGHNT and CDR2 FRNRAP come from the germline V gene. This CDR3 has 17 residues. With 3 bases clipped from V and 4 bases from J, the junction kept 9 bases outside the gene matches. Findings and caveats of the study: The study carried out a later analysis of TCR beta sequences. It associated 15,000 to 20,000 of them with specific HLA alleles at a false discovery rate of 0.05. A later look showed TCR association rates differing by HLA locus, highest for DRB1 and lowest for HLA-C.

The PCR was carried out with 60 Vbeta primers and 13 Jbeta primers. The method was immunoSEQ multiplex PCR; TCRdb's version includes in-frame clones alone and lacks a portion of them. The sample has about 140,000 clones; roughly 79% are singletons. Sequenced input: PBMCs. The V call is TRBV12-5, the J call TRBJ2-2; 9 bases are shared with TRBD2. This clonotype originated in a woman in her thirties in good health and CMV-seronegative. The DNA for the CDR3 is TGTGCTAGTGGTTTCCACGCGGGGGGGCTCAGCACCGGGGAGCTGTTTTTT. It codes for CASGFHAGGLSTGELFF.